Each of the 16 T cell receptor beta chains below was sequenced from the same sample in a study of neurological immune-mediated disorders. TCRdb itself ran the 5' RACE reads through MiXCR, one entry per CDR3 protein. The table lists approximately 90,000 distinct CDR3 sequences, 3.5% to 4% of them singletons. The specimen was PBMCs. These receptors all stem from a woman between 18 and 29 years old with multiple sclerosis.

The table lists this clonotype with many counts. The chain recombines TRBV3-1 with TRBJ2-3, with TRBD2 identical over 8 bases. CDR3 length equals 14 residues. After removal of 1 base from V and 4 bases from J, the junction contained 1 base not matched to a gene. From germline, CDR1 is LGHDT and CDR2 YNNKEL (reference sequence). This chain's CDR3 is CASSQAAGADTQYF. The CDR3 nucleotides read TGTGCCAGCAGCCAAGCAGCGGGGGCAGATACGCAGTATTTT.

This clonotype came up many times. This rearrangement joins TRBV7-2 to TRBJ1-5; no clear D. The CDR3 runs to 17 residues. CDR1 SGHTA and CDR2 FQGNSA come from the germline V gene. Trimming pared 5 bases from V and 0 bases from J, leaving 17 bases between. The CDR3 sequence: CASSQTSGTVSNQPQHF. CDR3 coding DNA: TGTGCCAGCAGCCAAACCTCCGGAACAGTTAGCAATCAGCCCCAGCATTTT.

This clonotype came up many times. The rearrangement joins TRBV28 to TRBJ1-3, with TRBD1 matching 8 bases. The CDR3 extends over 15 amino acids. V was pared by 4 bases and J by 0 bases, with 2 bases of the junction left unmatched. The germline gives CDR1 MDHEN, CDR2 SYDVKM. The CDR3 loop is CASSSGTGSGNTIYF. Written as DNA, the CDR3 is TGTGCCAGCAGTTCCGGGACAGGCTCTGGAAACACCATATATTTT.

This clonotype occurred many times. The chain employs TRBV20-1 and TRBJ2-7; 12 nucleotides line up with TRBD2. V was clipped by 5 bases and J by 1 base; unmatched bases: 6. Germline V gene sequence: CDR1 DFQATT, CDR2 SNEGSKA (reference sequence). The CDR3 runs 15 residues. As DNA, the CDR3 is TGCAGTGCTTCCCGAGGACTAGCGGGGTCCTACGAGCAGTACTTC. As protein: CSASRGLAGSYEQYF.

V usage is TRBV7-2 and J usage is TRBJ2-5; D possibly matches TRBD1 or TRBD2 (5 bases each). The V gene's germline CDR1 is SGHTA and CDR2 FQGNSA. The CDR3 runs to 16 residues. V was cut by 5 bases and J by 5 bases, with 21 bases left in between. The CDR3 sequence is CASSPQGMGVRETQYF. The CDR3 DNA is TGTGCCAGCAGCCCCCAGGGTATGGGGGTCCGTGAGACCCAGTACTTC.

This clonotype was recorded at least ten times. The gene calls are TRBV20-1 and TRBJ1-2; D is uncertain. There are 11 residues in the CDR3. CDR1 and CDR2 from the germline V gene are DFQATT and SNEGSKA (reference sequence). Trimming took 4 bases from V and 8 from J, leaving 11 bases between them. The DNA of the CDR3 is TGCAGTGCTACGGGTGCGTCGGGCTACACCTTC. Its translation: CSATGASGYTF.

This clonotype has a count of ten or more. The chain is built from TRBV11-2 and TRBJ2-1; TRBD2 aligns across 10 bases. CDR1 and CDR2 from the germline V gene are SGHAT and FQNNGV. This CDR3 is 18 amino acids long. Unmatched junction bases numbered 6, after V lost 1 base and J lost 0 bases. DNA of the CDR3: TGTGCCAGCAGCTTAGGGACTAGCGGAGCCAGCTCCTACAATGAGCAGTTCTTC. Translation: CASSLGTSGASSYNEQFF.

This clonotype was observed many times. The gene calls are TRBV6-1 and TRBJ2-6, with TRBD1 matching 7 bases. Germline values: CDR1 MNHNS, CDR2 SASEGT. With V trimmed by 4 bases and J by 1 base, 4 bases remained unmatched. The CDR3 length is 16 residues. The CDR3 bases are TGTGCCAGCAGTGGGGACAGTTGGTCTGGGGCCAACGTCCTGACTTTC. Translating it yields CASSGDSWSGANVLTF.

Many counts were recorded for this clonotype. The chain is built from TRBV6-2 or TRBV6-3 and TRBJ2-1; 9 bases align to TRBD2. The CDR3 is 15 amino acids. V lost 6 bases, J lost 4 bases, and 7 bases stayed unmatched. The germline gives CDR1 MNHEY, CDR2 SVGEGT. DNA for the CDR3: TGTGCCAGCAGGGATGGGACTAGCAGGTACAATGAGCAGTTCTTC. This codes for CASRDGTSRYNEQFF.

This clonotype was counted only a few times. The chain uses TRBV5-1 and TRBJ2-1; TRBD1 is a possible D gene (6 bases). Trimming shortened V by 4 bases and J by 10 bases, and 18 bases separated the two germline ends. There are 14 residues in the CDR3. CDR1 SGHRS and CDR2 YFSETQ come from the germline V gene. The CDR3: CASSRDRTVDEQFF. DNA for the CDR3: TGCGCCAGCAGCAGAGATCGGACAGTAGACGAGCAGTTCTTC. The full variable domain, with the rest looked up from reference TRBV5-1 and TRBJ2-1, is KAGVTQTPRYLIKTRGQQVTLSCSPISGHRSVSWYQQTPGQGLQFLFEYFSETQRNKGNFPGRFSGRQFSNSRSEMNVSTLELGDSALYLCASSRDRTVDEQFFGPGTRLTVL.

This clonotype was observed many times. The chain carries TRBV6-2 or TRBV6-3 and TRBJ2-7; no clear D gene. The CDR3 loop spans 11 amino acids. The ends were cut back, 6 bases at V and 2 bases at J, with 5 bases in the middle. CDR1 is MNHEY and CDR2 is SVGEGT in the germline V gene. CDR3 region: CASRLTYEQYF. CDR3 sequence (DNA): TGTGCCAGCAGGCTTACCTACGAGCAGTACTTC.

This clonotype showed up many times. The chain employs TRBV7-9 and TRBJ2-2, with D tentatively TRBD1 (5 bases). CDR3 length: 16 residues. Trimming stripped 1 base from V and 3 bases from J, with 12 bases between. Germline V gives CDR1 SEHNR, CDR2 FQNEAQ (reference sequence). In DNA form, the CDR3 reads TGTGCCAGCAGCTTAGGTTATGGGGCGGACACCGGGGAGCTGTTTTTT. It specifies CASSLGYGADTGELFF.

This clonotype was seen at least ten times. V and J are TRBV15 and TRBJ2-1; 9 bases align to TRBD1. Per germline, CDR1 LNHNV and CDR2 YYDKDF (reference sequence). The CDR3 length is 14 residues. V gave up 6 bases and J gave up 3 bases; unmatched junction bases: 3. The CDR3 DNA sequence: TGTGCCACCAGTCCGGGACAGGGCTACAATGAGCAGTTCTTC. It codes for CATSPGQGYNEQFF.

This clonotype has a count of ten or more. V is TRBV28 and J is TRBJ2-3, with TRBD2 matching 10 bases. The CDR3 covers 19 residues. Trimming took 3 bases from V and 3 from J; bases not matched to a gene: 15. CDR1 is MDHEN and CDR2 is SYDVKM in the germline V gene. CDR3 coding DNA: TGTGCCAGCAGTTTGGAGCGGCAGGTGAAGCGGGAGGGGACAGATACGCAGTATTTT. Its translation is CASSLERQVKREGTDTQYF.

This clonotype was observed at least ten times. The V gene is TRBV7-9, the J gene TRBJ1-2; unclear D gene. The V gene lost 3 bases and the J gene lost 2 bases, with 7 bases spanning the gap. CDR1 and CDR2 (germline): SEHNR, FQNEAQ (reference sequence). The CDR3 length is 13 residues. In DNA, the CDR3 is TGTGCCAGCAGCTTGGAAGGGAACTATGGCTACACCTTC. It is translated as CASSLEGNYGYTF.

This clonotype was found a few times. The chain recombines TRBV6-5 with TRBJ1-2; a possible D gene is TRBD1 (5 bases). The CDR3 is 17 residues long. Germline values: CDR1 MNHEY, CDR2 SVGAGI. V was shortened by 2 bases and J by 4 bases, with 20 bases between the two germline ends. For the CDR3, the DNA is TGTGCCAGCAGTTACCGTGGCAGGGTAGAGGGACCCTATGGCTACACCTTC. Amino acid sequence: CASSYRGRVEGPYGYTF.